The 15 T cell receptor beta chains in this list originate from one sample, sequenced in a study of blood T cell repertoires in COVID-19. The data were produced by immunoSEQ multiplex PCR, yet TCRdb's version contains in-frame clones alone and is incomplete. The sample has 250,000 to 300,000 clones; 82% are singletons. The sequenced sample consisted of peripheral blood. The receptors here all came from a woman aged 18-30 years with acute or convalescent COVID-19.

The chain joins TRBV6-5 to TRBJ1-4; no reliable D call. There are 14 residues in the CDR3. V lost 3 bases to trimming and J lost 12 bases, with 17 bases between them. Germline-derived CDR1 and CDR2 are MNHEY and SVGAGI. Written as DNA, the CDR3 is TGTGCCAGCAGTTATAGAGCCACCCCACCGGAACTGTTTTTT. It yields the protein CASSYRATPPELFF.

The chain employs TRBV9 and TRBJ2-2, with 7 bases that match TRBD1. Germline V gene lookup returns CDR1 SGDLS and CDR2 YYNGEE. The J segment lost 2 bases and the V segment lost 3 bases, leaving 4 bases of the junction unmatched. The CDR3 length is 15 residues. Written as DNA, the CDR3 is TGTGCCAGCAGCGGGGGGACAGTCAACACCGGGGAGCTGTTTTTT. Amino acid sequence: CASSGGTVNTGELFF.

The chain combines TRBV9 with TRBJ1-5; tentative D call: TRBD1 (6 bases). The ends were cut back, 4 bases at V and 0 bases at J, with 11 bases in the middle. The CDR3 sequence is 15 residues long. Germline loops: CDR1 SGDLS, CDR2 YYNGEE. Here the CDR3 DNA reads TGTGCCAGCAGCCCTACAGGGACTAGCAATCAGCCCCAGCATTTT. Its translation is CASSPTGTSNQPQHF.

This clone was seen more than once but under ten times. The rearrangement links TRBV6-4 to TRBJ2-7, with D possibly TRBD2 on 6 matching bases. V lost 2 bases to trimming and J lost 0 bases, with 26 bases between them. Germline CDR1 reads MRHNA; CDR2 reads SNTAGT. This CDR3 has 20 residues. The CDR3 DNA reads as TGTGCCAGCAGTGACCCCCCACCCCAGTGGGTTGGAGGGTTCTCCTACGAGCAGTACTTC. Translation gives CASSDPPPQWVGGFSYEQYF.

The chain joins TRBV6-5 to TRBJ2-2, with D possibly matching TRBD2 (5 bases). The CDR3 extends over 15 amino acids. V was clipped by 0 bases and J by 6 bases, with 11 bases between them. The germline V gene has CDR1 MNHEY and CDR2 SVGAGI. The CDR3 coding sequence is TGTGCCAGCAGTTACTCAGGATCCGGGGCCGGGGAGCTGTTTTTT. Amino acid sequence: CASSYSGSGAGELFF.

The genes are TRBV24-1 and TRBJ2-7, with 8 positions matching TRBD1. The V and J ends lost 4 bases and 0 bases, in that order; junction bases with no gene match: 16. The germline V gene encodes CDR1 KGHDR and CDR2 SFDVKD. This CDR3 region has 19 residues. The DNA for the CDR3 is TGTGCCACCAGTGAGCCGGACAGGGAGAGTTTTGGTGGCTCCTACGAGCAGTACTTC. Translating it yields CATSEPDRESFGGSYEQYF.

The rearrangement uses TRBV18 and TRBJ2-3, with D possibly matching TRBD1 (6 bases). V was shortened by 4 bases and J by 4 bases, with 15 bases between the two germline ends. Per the germline V gene, CDR1 is KGHSH and CDR2 is LQKENI. The CDR3 has 15 amino acids. The CDR3 DNA reads as TGTGCCAGCTCACGGGACACCCTACGGGCAGATACGCAGTATTTT. It encodes CASSRDTLRADTQYF.

The chain uses TRBV30 and TRBJ1-4, with 7 bases aligning to TRBD1. The germline V gene encodes CDR1 GTSNPN and CDR2 SVGIG (reference sequence). The CDR3 has 12 residues. Germline trimming cut 0 bases from V and 15 bases from J; bases unmatched to any gene: 7. The CDR3 spells CAWSVTATGLFF. Here the CDR3 DNA reads TGTGCCTGGAGTGTAACCGCGACAGGGTTGTTTTTT.

The V call is TRBV11-2, the J call TRBJ2-7, with D maybe TRBD2 (5 bases). The CDR3 totals 15 residues. The V gene lost 1 base and the J gene lost 1 base, with 11 bases spanning the gap. CDR1 and CDR2 (germline): SGHAT, FQNNGV. The CDR3 region has the DNA TGTGCCAGCAGCTTAGGACTAATCGCTTCCTACGAGCAGTACTTC. Translation: CASSLGLIASYEQYF.

The chain has TRBV18 and TRBJ2-1; D perhaps matches TRBD2 (5 bases). V was pared by 6 bases and J by 9 bases, with 12 bases between. CDR3 size: 12 residues. Germline assignment: CDR1 KGHSH and CDR2 LQKENI. The DNA for the CDR3 is TGTGCCAGCTCGAGGGATGAGGGTGAGCAGTTCTTC. Residues: CASSRDEGEQFF.

J is TRBJ1-6 and V is TRBV3-1 (or the pseudogene TRBV3-2); D is uncertain. The length of the CDR3 is 15 residues. In germline, CDR1 is LGHDT, CDR2 YNNKEL (reference sequence). V was pared by 6 bases and J by 0 bases, with 9 bases between. The CDR3: CASRQLSSYNSPLHF. The CDR3 nucleotides are TGTGCCAGCAGGCAACTCAGCTCCTATAATTCACCCCTCCACTTT.

The chain links TRBV30 to TRBJ2-1; 7 bases align to TRBD2. CDR3 length: 14 amino acids. J was trimmed by 3 bases and V by 4 bases; bases with no gene match: 6. Germline-derived CDR1 and CDR2 are GTSNPN and SVGIG (reference sequence). CDR3 protein: CAWTYWTSYNEQFF. The CDR3 region has the DNA TGTGCCTGGACGTATTGGACTAGCTACAATGAGCAGTTCTTC.

This clone was observed a single time. V gene TRBV12-5 combines with J gene TRBJ2-1, with 10 bases matching TRBD2. Germline V gene data show CDR1 as LGHNT and CDR2 as FRNRAP. This CDR3 has 15 residues. The J segment lost 8 bases and the V segment lost 2 bases, leaving 6 bases of the junction unmatched. CDR3 in amino acids: CASGLYLAGVDEQFF. The CDR3 DNA reads as TGTGCTAGTGGTTTGTATCTAGCGGGAGTGGATGAGCAGTTCTTC.

CDR3: CAWSADPGTAYNSPLHF. CDR3 bases: TGTGCCTGGAGTGCTGATCCCGGGACAGCGTATAATTCACCCCTCCACTTT. This sequence joins TRBV30 and TRBJ1-6; 7 nucleotides match TRBD1. V trimming: 1 base; J trimming: 4 bases; junction bases outside the gene matches: 10. CDR3 length equals 17 residues. Germline-derived CDR1 and CDR2 are GTSNPN and SVGIG (reference sequence).

Comments on this clone: The germline gene is not matched at one end of the junction; a read error may be the cause. The chain has TRBV11-2 and TRBJ2-7; D gene uncertain. This CDR3 spans 14 amino acids. Germline values: CDR1 SGHAT, CDR2 FQNNGV. The CDR3 DNA follows: TGTGCCGGCAGCTTATCCGTGGCCCGCCTCGAGCAGTACTTC. Its translation is CAGSLSVARLEQYF.